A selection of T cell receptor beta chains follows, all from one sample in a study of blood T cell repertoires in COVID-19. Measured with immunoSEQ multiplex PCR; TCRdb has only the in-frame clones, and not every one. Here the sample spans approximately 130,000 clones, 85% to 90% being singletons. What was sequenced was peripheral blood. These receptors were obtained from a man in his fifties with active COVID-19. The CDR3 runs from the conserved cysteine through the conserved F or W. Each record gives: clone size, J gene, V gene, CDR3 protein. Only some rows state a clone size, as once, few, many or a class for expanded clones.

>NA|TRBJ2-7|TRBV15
CATSRGGQFWGRHEQYF
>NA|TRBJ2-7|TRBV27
CASSLLPTGGRLYEQYF
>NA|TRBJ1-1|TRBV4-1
CASSLRGTGALSTTEAFF
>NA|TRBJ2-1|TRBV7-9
CASSSGINRVLYNEQFF
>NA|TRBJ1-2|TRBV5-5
CASSRGDHYGYTF
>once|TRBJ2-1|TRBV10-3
CAISESLSLLQPGQGARNEQFF
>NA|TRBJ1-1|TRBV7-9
CASSLDSEAFF
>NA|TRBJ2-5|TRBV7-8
CASSLEWRLAGGSRETQYF
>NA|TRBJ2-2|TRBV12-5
CASGGGGPTGELFF
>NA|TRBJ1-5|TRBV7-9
CASSLGRGILGNQPQHF
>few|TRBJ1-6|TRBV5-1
CASSLPSSPLHF
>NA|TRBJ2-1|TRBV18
CASSPDLTSGGHDEQFF
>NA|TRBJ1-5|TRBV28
CASSLFGQGLNQPQHF
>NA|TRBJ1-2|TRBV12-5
CASGSDTWTGVDGYTF
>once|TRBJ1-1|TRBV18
CASSLLAPGIVGEAFF
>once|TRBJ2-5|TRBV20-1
CSGRTKETQYF
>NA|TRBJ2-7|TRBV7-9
CASSSGQGSYEQYF
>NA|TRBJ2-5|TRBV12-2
CASRLPVAGGPQETQYF
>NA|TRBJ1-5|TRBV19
CASKRGYSNQPQHF
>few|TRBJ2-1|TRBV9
CASSVRGVIYNEQFF
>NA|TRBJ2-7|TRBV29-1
CSVAQGLDEQYF
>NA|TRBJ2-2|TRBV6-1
CASSGAGVGELFF
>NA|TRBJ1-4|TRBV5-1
CASSLTGGNEKLFF
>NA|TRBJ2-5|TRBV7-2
CASSPYPQGTQYF
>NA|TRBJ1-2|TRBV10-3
CATRAEYDNYGYTF
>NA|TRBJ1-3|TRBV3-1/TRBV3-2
CASSLTGGNTIYF
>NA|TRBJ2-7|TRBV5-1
CASSWGTGAPYEQYF
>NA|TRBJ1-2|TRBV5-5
CASSLEGVPYGYTF
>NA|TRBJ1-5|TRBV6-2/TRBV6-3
CASSPGQGINQPQHF
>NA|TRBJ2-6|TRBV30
CACLGRGIISGANVLTF
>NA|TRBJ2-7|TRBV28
CASSAGTPSYEQYF
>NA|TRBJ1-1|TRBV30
CAWNLGQMNTEAFF
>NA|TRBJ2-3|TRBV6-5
CASRRPGDTDTQYF
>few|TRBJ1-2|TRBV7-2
CASTQNREGGYTF
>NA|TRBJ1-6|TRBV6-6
CASSFPPGQTNSPLHF
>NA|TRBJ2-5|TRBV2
CASSLKETQYF
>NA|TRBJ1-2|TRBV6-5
CASSTGQGAVGYTF
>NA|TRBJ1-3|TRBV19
CASSRQGSGNTIYF
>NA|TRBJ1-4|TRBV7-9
CASSPGIANEKLFF
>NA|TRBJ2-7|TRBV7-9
CASSYAVAYEQYF
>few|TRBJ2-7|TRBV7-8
CASSLGGLSYEQYF
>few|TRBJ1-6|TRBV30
CAWSVGGGGSPLHF
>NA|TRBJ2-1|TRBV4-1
CASSGTGGLGAYNEQFF
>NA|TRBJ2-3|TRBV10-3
CAITPGTDTQYF
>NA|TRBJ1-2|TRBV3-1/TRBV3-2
CASSQDPENGYTF
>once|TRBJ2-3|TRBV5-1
CASSPRQGTDTQYF